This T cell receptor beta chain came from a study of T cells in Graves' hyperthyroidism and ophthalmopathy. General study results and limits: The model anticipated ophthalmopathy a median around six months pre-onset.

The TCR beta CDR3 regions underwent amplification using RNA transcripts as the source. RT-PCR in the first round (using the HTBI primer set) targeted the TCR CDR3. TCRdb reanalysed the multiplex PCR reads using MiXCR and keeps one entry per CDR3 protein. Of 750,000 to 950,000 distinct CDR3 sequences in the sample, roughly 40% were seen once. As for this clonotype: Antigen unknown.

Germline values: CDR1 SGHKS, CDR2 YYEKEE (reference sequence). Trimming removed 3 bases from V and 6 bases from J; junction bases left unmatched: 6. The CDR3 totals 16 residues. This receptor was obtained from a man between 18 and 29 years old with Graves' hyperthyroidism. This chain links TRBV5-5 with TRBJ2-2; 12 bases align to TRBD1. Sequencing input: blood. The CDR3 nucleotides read TGTGCCAGCAGCTCAGGGACAGGGGGCCTGGCCGGGGAGCTGTTTTTT. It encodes CASSSGTGGLAGELFF.